This entry features one TCR delta chain sequence. A read error may produce the germline difference seen at one junction end. This entry is derived from a study of gamma-delta chains in newborns, infants, children. At the level of the study: Polyclonal expansion of innate γδ T cells after birth follows microbial exposure.

The germline V gene encodes CDR1 GEAIGNYY and CDR2 EKD. CDR3 size: 20 residues. TCRdb re-called the reads using CATT. The data contain about 5,400 delta-chain clones, approximately 17% of them singletons. The chain is built from TRDV2 and TRDJ3, with TRDD3 matching 13 bases. TCRdb offers no J gene call, so here the DNA was matched to germline to obtain one. Material for sequencing was blood. This clonotype was sampled from a child who was a newborn, infant or young child, either healthy, febrile or measles-vaccinated (not recorded which). CDR3 region: CACDSVLGDTSSRDTRKMFF. The CDR3, as DNA: TGTGCCTGTGACAGCGTACTGGGGGATACGAGCTCCCGGGACACCCGAAAGATGTTTTTC.